The sequence of this T cell receptor (beta chain) was determined in a study of blood T cells in healthy people across ages. A few counts support this clonotype. A much more abundant neighbour one base away suggests this may be a read error. Primers used in a second PCR of about 6 to 11 cycles were a sample-barcoded 5' primer and a J-beta primer mix. TCRdb redid the calling of the 5' RACE reads with MiXCR, one entry per CDR3 protein. Altogether 650,000 to 700,000 distinct CDR3 sequences are present, approximately 30% being singletons, with the ten largest covering 15% to 17%. The CDR3 is 17 amino acids. Looked up from germline, CDR1 is SEHNR and CDR2 is FQNEAQ (reference sequence).

Sequencing was done on a sample of blood. The chain links TRBV7-9 to TRBJ2-1; D possibly corresponds to TRBD2 (6 bases). The J call may be wrong; the DNA end is better matched by TRBJ2-7. This receptor was taken from a woman of 80 years or more in good health. As DNA, the CDR3 is TGTGCCAGCAGCTTAGGGGAGGTGTGGAGCTCCTACAATGAGCAGTACTTC. Translation gives CASSLGEVWSSYNEQYF.